The 15 T cell receptor beta chains listed next were all sequenced from one sample in a study of regulatory T cells in long-lasting Graves disease (dated by TCRdb to the early 2020s). The time point label for this specimen denotes: persistent/refractory GD, antithyroid drugs over 5 years with positive TRAb. For both TCR sequencing and RNA sequencing, RNA was extracted from PBMCs in TRIzol. Libraries were made using multiplex PCR. Sequencing took place on an Illumina HiSeq 4000. TCR beta libraries were built with iRepertoire HTBI primers and Arm-PCR amplification of CDR3 regions. TCRdb reanalyzed the raw reads on its own, using fastp at Q25 for trimming and MiXCR for clone calling, and kept in-frame beta chains. Every CDR3 protein is listed once, alongside the most common genes and DNA of its rows. For this sample the table gives over 450,000 distinct CDR3 sequences, of which under 25% were detected only once. The ten largest clonotypes hold roughly 7% of the sample.

The source material was peripheral blood mononuclear cells (PBMCs), sampled when the disease was refractory, from a patient treated with antithyroid drugs. These receptors originate from a female donor with Graves disease.

Notes on this clonotype: A much larger clone lies one base from this, so it may be a read error. The gene calls are TRBV6-2 or TRBV6-3 and TRBJ2-7; TRBD1 is a possible D gene (6 bases). CDR1 is MNHEY, CDR2 SVGEGT, per germline. CDR3 length: 13 residues. Trimming cost V 8 bases and J 5 bases, with 16 bases left between them. The CDR3 DNA follows: TGTGCCAGCCTTAACGGACAGTCCGACGAGCAGTACTTC. Residues: CASLNGQSDEQYF.

This clonotype was detected many times. The chain joins TRBV10-1 to TRBJ2-7; 8 nucleotides line up with TRBD1. V lost 3 bases to trimming and J lost 6 bases; unmatched junction nucleotides: 4. The CDR3 has 13 residues. CDR1 and CDR2 from the germline V gene are WNHNN and SYGVQD (reference sequence). The CDR3 region is CASSDGQGPEQYF. As DNA, the CDR3 is TGCGCCAGCAGTGACGGACAGGGACCCGAGCAGTACTTC.

The table lists this clonotype with a few counts. The chain couples TRBV7-8 to TRBJ1-6; TRBD1 is a possible D gene (6 bases). Germline-derived CDR1 and CDR2 are SGHVS and FQNEAQ. V was pared by 5 bases and J by 10 bases, with 15 bases between. This CDR3 is built from 14 residues. CDR3 coding DNA: TGTGCCAGCAGCCGCTGGGGGGGCCGGTCACCCCTCCACTTT. This sequence encodes CASSRWGGRSPLHF.

At least ten counts were recorded for this clonotype. The genes are TRBV19 and TRBJ1-2, with 7 positions matching TRBD1. The V gene's germline CDR1 is LNHDA and CDR2 SQIVND (reference sequence). CDR3 length: 15 residues. Trimming at V came to 5 bases and at J to 6 bases, leaving 12 bases not matched to a gene. DNA of the CDR3: TGTGCCAGTAGTGCCCTCTCACAGGGGCGAGATGGCTACACCTTC. Translation gives CASSALSQGRDGYTF.

As concerns this clonotype: One base away lies a much larger clone, so this may be a sequencing read error. This CDR3 fails to terminate in the conserved phenylalanine or tryptophan, so it likely reflects a read error. The V and J genes are TRBV11-2 and TRBJ2-7; the match to TRBD2 covers 13 bases. The junction had 3 bases not matched to a gene; V was cut back by 5 bases and J by 2 bases. CDR1 and CDR2 (germline): SGHAT, FQNNGV. This CDR3 region has 15 residues. CDR3 DNA sequence: TGTGCCAGCAGCCCAGGGACTAGCGGGACCTACGAGCAGTACTAC. Translation: CASSPGTSGTYEQYY.

This clonotype has only a few counts. V gene TRBV19 combines with J gene TRBJ2-2; D may be TRBD1 (6 bases). The length of the CDR3 is 14 residues. In germline, CDR1 is LNHDA, CDR2 SQIVND (reference sequence). Trimming removed 5 bases at V and 5 bases at J, with 12 bases between. The CDR3 is CASSWGQGTGELFF. CDR3 bases: TGTGCCAGTAGTTGGGGGCAAGGGACCGGGGAGCTGTTTTTT.

V is TRBV7-9 and J is TRBJ1-2; D is unresolved. This CDR3 region has 14 residues. The germline V gene has CDR1 SEHNR and CDR2 FQNEAQ (reference sequence). The germline V and J ends were trimmed by 1 base and 6 bases, with 12 bases remaining between them. In DNA form, the CDR3 reads TGTGCCAGCAGCTTAGGCTTCGAAGGGAATGGCTACACCTTC. Amino acids: CASSLGFEGNGYTF. The full variable domain, its missing parts supplied by reference TRBV7-9 and TRBJ1-2, is DTGVSQNPRHKITKRGQNVTFRCDPISEHNRLYWYRQTLGQGPEFLTYFQNEAQLEKSRLLSDRFSAERPKGSFSTLEIQRTEQGDSAMYLCASSLGFEGNGYTFGSGTRLTVV.

The chain joins TRBV28 to TRBJ2-3; the D gene is possibly TRBD1 (6 bases). This CDR3 contains 15 residues. In germline, CDR1 is MDHEN, CDR2 SYDVKM. V was pared by 6 bases and J by 6 bases, with 19 bases between. The CDR3 spells CASRSRDTGVDTQYF. The CDR3 nucleotides read TGTGCCAGCAGAAGTCGGGACACAGGTGTGGATACGCAGTATTTT.

V is TRBV7-9 and J is TRBJ2-7; weak D call: TRBD1 (6 bases). V dropped 0 bases and J dropped 2 bases, with 8 bases sitting between them. This CDR3 comprises 14 residues. CDR1 and CDR2 from the germline V gene are SEHNR and FQNEAQ (reference sequence). In nucleotides, the CDR3 is TGTGCCAGCAGCTTAGCGAACAGGGCCTACGAGCAGTACTTC. It specifies CASSLANRAYEQYF.

This clonotype has just a few counts. This sequence joins TRBV7-9 and TRBJ1-1; unclear D gene. Germline V CDR1 and CDR2: SEHNR, FQNEAQ (reference sequence). This CDR3 has 17 residues. The V end was cut by 5 bases, the J end by 0 bases, with 19 bases between. The CDR3, as DNA: TGTGCCAGCAGCCCGATGCGGAGTACCTCCATGAACACTGAAGCTTTCTTT. Its protein product is CASSPMRSTSMNTEAFF.

V usage is TRBV7-6 and J usage is TRBJ2-5, with D perhaps matching TRBD1 (6 bases). The CDR3 length is 14 residues. With 2 bases removed from V and 4 bases from J, the gap between germline ends came to 11 bases. Germline lookup yields CDR1 SGHVS and CDR2 FNYEAQ. For the CDR3, the DNA is TGTGCCAGCAGCTTATCCGACAGGAGAGAGACCCAGTACTTC. It yields the protein CASSLSDRRETQYF.

This clonotype was observed at least ten times. The gene calls are TRBV6-2 or TRBV6-3 and TRBJ1-5; no clear D. CDR1 and CDR2 from the germline V gene are MNHEY and SVGEGT. Trimming cost V 7 bases and J 0 bases, with 16 bases left between them. CDR3 length: 16 amino acids. CDR3 in amino acids: CASTSLGNYSNQPQHF. DNA for the CDR3: TGTGCCAGCACCTCTCTTGGCAACTATAGCAATCAGCCCCAGCATTTT.

This clonotype was seen a handful of times. A single base separates this from a much larger clone, so it may be a read error. For the CDR3, the DNA is TGTGCCAGCAGTGGCTCTGGAAACACCATATATTTT. This sequence encodes CASSGSGNTIYF. The chain carries TRBV12-3 or TRBV12-4 and TRBJ1-3; unclear D gene. Trimming left V 5 bases short and J 0 bases short, with 2 bases between. The CDR3 sequence is 12 residues long.

On this clonotype itself: The conserved phenylalanine or tryptophan normally closing the CDR3 is absent here, so this likely arose from a read error. The chain links TRBV27 to TRBJ2-7; a possible D gene is TRBD1 (6 bases). Germline CDR1 reads MNHEY; CDR2 reads SMNVEV (reference sequence). The CDR3 is 15 residues long. V lost 3 bases and J 0 bases, leaving 12 bases between the germline ends. The CDR3 bases are TGTGCCAGCAGTTTGGTTGGGGGCGCCTCCTACGAGCAGTACTCC. Translated: CASSLVGGASYEQYS.

This clonotype was detected only a few times. The chain recombines TRBV7-9 with TRBJ2-7; TRBD1 matches at 7 bases. V gave up 5 bases and J gave up 3 bases; unmatched junction bases: 10. This CDR3 has 15 residues. Germline CDR1 is SEHNR and CDR2 is FQNEAQ (reference sequence). CDR3 DNA sequence: TGTGCCAGCAGCATCCGACAGGGTGATGGCTACGAGCAGTACTTC. Protein sequence: CASSIRQGDGYEQYF. Full variable domain (missing parts from reference TRBV7-9 and TRBJ2-7): DTGVSQNPRHKITKRGQNVTFRCDPISEHNRLYWYRQTLGQGPEFLTYFQNEAQLEKSRLLSDRFSAERPKGSFSTLEIQRTEQGDSAMYLCASSIRQGDGYEQYFGPGTRLTVT.